These 20 T cell receptor beta chains came from one sample sequenced in a study of blood T cell repertoires in COVID-19. Generated by immunoSEQ multiplex PCR, the TCRdb table keeps only in-frame clones and is missing some. This sample carries 200,000 to 250,000 clones, 92% of them seen once, and the ten largest clones take around 0.84%. The sequencing sample was made of peripheral blood. The receptor source for this set is a man aged 55 to 69 with COVID-19, enrolled during active disease.

The V call is TRBV6-2 or TRBV6-3, the J call TRBJ2-5, with TRBD2 matching 16 bases. The CDR3 is 19 residues long. J was trimmed by 5 bases and V by 2 bases; bases with no gene match: 11. The germline V gene has CDR1 MNHEY and CDR2 SVGEGT. CDR3 in DNA: TGTGCCAGCAGTTACCCTCTCGGGACTAGCGGGAGGGCCGGGGAGACCCAGTACTTC. It yields the protein CASSYPLGTSGRAGETQYF.

The chain links TRBV6-1 to TRBJ2-1; a possible D gene is TRBD2 (5 bases). Germline V lookup: CDR1 MNHNS, CDR2 SASEGT. This CDR3 spans 16 amino acids. Trimming removed 3 bases from V and 2 bases from J, with 14 bases in between. The CDR3 DNA sequence: TGTGCCAGCAGTGATCAAGCGGACCTACCCTACAATGAGCAGTTCTTC. Translating it yields CASSDQADLPYNEQFF.

This clone was found once. The chain joins TRBV7-3 to TRBJ2-2, with TRBD2 matching over 10 bases. The germline gives CDR1 SGHTA, CDR2 FQGTGA. Trimming took 5 bases from V and 7 from J; bases not matched to a gene: 7. CDR3 length equals 15 residues. The CDR3 is CASSPSGRNYGELFF. The CDR3 DNA reads as TGTGCCAGCAGCCCTAGCGGGAGAAATTACGGGGAGCTGTTTTTT.

The CDR3 nucleotides read TGTGCCAGCAGCGCAAGGGCGGGGGTGTTCACCGGGGAGCTGTTTTTT. Amino acids: CASSARAGVFTGELFF. V is TRBV5-4 and J is TRBJ2-2; TRBD2 matches 7 bases. Looked up from germline, CDR1 is SGHNT and CDR2 is YYREEE (reference sequence). This CDR3 contains 16 residues. V trimming: 4 bases; J trimming: 4 bases; junction bases outside the gene matches: 10.

The chain uses TRBV28 and TRBJ1-2, with a possible D match to TRBD1 (5 bases). CDR1 and CDR2 (germline): MDHEN, SYDVKM. V was trimmed by 5 bases and J by 8 bases, leaving 18 bases between them. CDR3 length: 14 amino acids. The CDR3 loop is CASSDHAEGRGYTF. Here the CDR3 DNA reads TGTGCCAGCAGTGACCACGCGGAGGGACGGGGCTACACCTTC.

The chain recombines TRBV29-1 with TRBJ1-2; 7 nucleotides line up with TRBD1. The V and J ends lost 7 bases and 0 bases, in that order; junction bases with no gene match: 5. Germline-derived CDR1 and CDR2 are SQVTM and ANQGSEA. The CDR3 has 13 amino acids. Here the CDR3 reads CSARDSSNYGYTF. The CDR3 DNA sequence: TGCAGCGCCCGGGACAGTTCTAACTATGGCTACACCTTC.

This clone was recorded only once. The J gene is TRBJ1-2, the V gene TRBV7-8; D possibly corresponds to TRBD1 (6 bases). The V gene lost 5 bases and the J gene lost 4 bases, with 11 bases spanning the gap. Germline values: CDR1 SGHVS, CDR2 FQNEAQ. The CDR3 covers 13 residues. DNA of the CDR3: TGTGCCAGCAGCAGAACAGGGACCTATGGCTACACCTTC. Its translation: CASSRTGTYGYTF.

In this sample, this clone turned up a few times. The chain recombines TRBV19 with TRBJ2-7; the match to TRBD1 covers 8 bases. CDR3 length: 15 residues. Trimming removed 4 bases from V and 2 bases from J; junction bases left unmatched: 7. Germline-derived CDR1 and CDR2 are LNHDA and SQIVND (reference sequence). This CDR3 reads CASSNPGQATYEQYF. CDR3 in DNA: TGTGCCAGTAGTAATCCGGGACAGGCTACCTACGAGCAGTACTTC.

This clone was picked up one time. The gene calls are TRBV7-2 and TRBJ2-5; 9 nucleotides match TRBD2. Trimming took 1 base from V and 6 from J; bases not matched to a gene: 3. The CDR3 runs 14 residues. Germline-derived CDR1 and CDR2 are SGHTA and FQGNSA. CDR3 coding DNA: TGTGCCAGCAGCTTAGTGACTAGCGGAAAGACCCAGTACTTC. This sequence encodes CASSLVTSGKTQYF.

J is TRBJ2-7 and V is TRBV7-9, with 7 bases aligning to TRBD1. The CDR3 runs to 15 residues. V lost 2 bases to trimming and J lost 2 bases; unmatched junction nucleotides: 6. Germline CDR1 SEHNR, CDR2 FQNEAQ (reference sequence). CDR3 protein: CASSLKGQIPYEQYF. In DNA form, the CDR3 reads TGTGCCAGCAGCTTAAAGGGACAGATCCCCTACGAGCAGTACTTC.

In this sample, this clone turned up once. The V gene is TRBV5-1, the J gene TRBJ2-2; 15 bases map to TRBD2. Germline trimming cut 9 bases from V and 1 base from J; bases unmatched to any gene: 7. Germline V gene data show CDR1 as SGHRS and CDR2 as YFSETQ. This CDR3 comprises 17 residues. The CDR3 sequence is CATKRTSGGVNTGELFF. CDR3 coding DNA: TGCGCCACCAAACGGACTAGCGGGGGGGTGAACACCGGGGAGCTGTTTTTT.

J is TRBJ2-7 and V is TRBV7-2; a possible D gene is TRBD2 (6 bases). This CDR3 is built from 15 residues. In germline, CDR1 is SGHTA, CDR2 FQGNSA. The ends were cut back, 5 bases at V and 3 bases at J, with 17 bases in the middle. CDR3 coding DNA: TGTGCCAGCAGCGCGGGACCTGGGCCCCGCTACGAGCAGTACTTC. As protein: CASSAGPGPRYEQYF.

This rearrangement joins TRBV4-3 to TRBJ1-2; D might be TRBD1 (5 bases). Germline V lookup: CDR1 LGHNA, CDR2 YSLEER. The V end lost 1 base, the J end lost 8 bases, and 11 bases lay between the germline ends. This CDR3 spans 13 amino acids. CDR3 region: CASSQGDYLGYTF. The CDR3 coding sequence is TGCGCCAGCAGCCAAGGGGACTACCTCGGCTACACCTTC.

The chain recombines TRBV6-1 with TRBJ1-1; a weak D match, TRBD1 (6 bases). CDR1 and CDR2 (germline): MNHNS, SASEGT. Trimming removed 2 bases from V and 9 bases from J, with 10 bases in between. The CDR3 spans 12 residues. CDR3 bases: TGTGCCAGCAGTGAAACACAGGGACAAGCTTTCTTT. As protein: CASSETQGQAFF.

This chain links TRBV28 with TRBJ2-7; TRBD1 is a possible D gene (6 bases). The CDR3 is 16 residues long. V gave up 2 bases and J gave up 3 bases, with 17 bases separating them. Germline V gives CDR1 MDHEN, CDR2 SYDVKM. The CDR3 spells CASSLGVTGLNYEQYF. For the CDR3, the DNA is TGTGCCAGCAGTTTAGGGGTAACAGGGTTGAACTACGAGCAGTACTTC.

In the case of this clone: This CDR3 is also generated by other DNA sequences in the sample. CDR3 coding DNA: TGTGCCAGCAGCCCATCCTACGAGCAGTACTTC. This sequence encodes CASSPSYEQYF. The J gene is TRBJ2-7, the V gene TRBV7-2; D not resolved. The ends were cut back, 5 bases at V and 1 base at J, with 3 bases in the middle. From germline, CDR1 is SGHTA and CDR2 FQGNSA. CDR3 size: 11 residues.

This clone was found once. This chain links TRBV7-2 with TRBJ2-1; D is possibly TRBD2 (5 bases). Trimming cost V 3 bases and J 5 bases, with 14 bases left between them. Germline loops: CDR1 SGHTA, CDR2 FQGNSA. This CDR3 comprises 15 residues. DNA for the CDR3: TGTGCCAGCAGCTTTCAAAGCGGTACCAACAATGAGCAGTTCTTC. Protein sequence: CASSFQSGTNNEQFF.

The rearrangement links TRBV7-9 to TRBJ2-7; a weak D match, TRBD1 (6 bases). The V gene's germline CDR1 is SEHNR and CDR2 FQNEAQ (reference sequence). V shed 3 bases and J shed 0 bases, with 12 bases lying between them. The CDR3 totals 15 residues. Here the CDR3 DNA reads TGTGCCAGCAGCTTCGGAGGACAGAGCTCCTACGAGCAGTACTTC. Its protein is CASSFGGQSSYEQYF. The full variable domain, in which reference TRBV7-9 and TRBJ2-7 provide the parts outside the CDR3, is DTGVSQNPRHKITKRGQNVTFRCDPISEHNRLYWYRQTLGQGPEFLTYFQNEAQLEKSRLLSDRFSAERPKGSFSTLEIQRTEQGDSAMYLCASSFGGQSSYEQYFGPGTRLTVT.

This sequence joins TRBV5-1 and TRBJ2-3; D ambiguous. The CDR3 has 14 residues. Germline values: CDR1 SGHRS, CDR2 YFSETQ. The V gene lost 3 bases and the J gene lost 3 bases, with 11 bases spanning the gap. The CDR3 sequence is CASSSTQVTDTQYF. Here the CDR3 DNA reads TGCGCCAGCAGCTCAACCCAGGTAACAGATACGCAGTATTTT.

The gene calls are TRBV27 and TRBJ2-5, with D perhaps TRBD1 (5 bases). Germline loops: CDR1 MNHEY, CDR2 SMNVEV (reference sequence). V lost 5 bases to trimming and J lost 5 bases, with 15 bases between them. CDR3 length: 14 amino acids. CDR3 sequence (DNA): TGTGCCAGCAGTACCAGGGCCCTCCGTGAGACCCAGTACTTC. Translated, it gives CASSTRALRETQYF.